This entry features one TCR beta chain sequence. Germline V gene sequence: CDR1 SGHNT, CDR2 YYREEE (reference sequence). The CDR3 is 14 amino acids. V lost 3 bases and J lost 5, with 14 bases in between. This sample was included in a study of blood T cell repertoires in COVID-19. Study background: From the United States, Italy and Spain came samples of acute and convalescent COVID-19.

The data were produced by immunoSEQ multiplex PCR, yet TCRdb's version contains in-frame clones alone and is incomplete. The table records about 370,000 clones, 87% of them present only once. Sequencing was performed on peripheral blood. This TCR came from a woman in her 30s with COVID-19, enrolled during active disease. This chain connects TRBV5-4 to TRBJ2-5; D is possibly TRBD2 (5 bases). The CDR3 protein is CASSSREAGETQYF. For the CDR3, the DNA is TGTGCCAGCAGCTCCCGGGAAGCCGGGGAGACCCAGTACTTC. The whole variable domain, remainder taken from reference TRBV5-4 and TRBJ2-5, is ETGVTQSPTHLIKTRGQQVTLRCSSQSGHNTVSWYQQALGQGPQFIFQYYREEENGRGNFPPRFSGLQFPNYSSELNVNALELDDSALYLCASSSREAGETQYFGPGTRLLVL.